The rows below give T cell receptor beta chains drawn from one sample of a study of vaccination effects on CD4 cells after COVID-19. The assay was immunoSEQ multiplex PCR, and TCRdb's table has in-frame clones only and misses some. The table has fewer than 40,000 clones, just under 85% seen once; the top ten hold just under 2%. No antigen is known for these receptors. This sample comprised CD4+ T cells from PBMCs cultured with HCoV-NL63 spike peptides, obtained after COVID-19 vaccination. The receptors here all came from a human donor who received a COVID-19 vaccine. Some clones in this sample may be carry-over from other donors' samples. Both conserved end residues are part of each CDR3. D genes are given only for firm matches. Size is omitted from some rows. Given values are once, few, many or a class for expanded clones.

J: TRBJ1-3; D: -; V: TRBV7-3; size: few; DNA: TGTGCCAGCAGCCCCTACGTCGGAGACACCATATATTTT; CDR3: CASSPYVGDTIYF
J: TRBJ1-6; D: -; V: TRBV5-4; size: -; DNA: TGTGCCAGCAGCTTGGGTGGACAGAATTCACCCCTCCACTTT; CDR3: CASSLGGQNSPLHF
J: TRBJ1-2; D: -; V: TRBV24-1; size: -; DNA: TGTGCCACCAGTGAGGACGACGGAGAGGGGGGCTGGAACTATGGCTACACCTTC; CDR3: CATSEDDGEGGWNYGYTF
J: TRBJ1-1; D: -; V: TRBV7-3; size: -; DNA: TGTGCCAGCAGCTTAATCCGGGAAACTGAAGCTTTCTTT; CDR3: CASSLIRETEAFF
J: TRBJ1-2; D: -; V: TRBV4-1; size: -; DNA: TGCGCCAGCAGCCAAGACCCTGTTGGGACGAACCCTAACTATGGCTACACCTTC; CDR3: CASSQDPVGTNPNYGYTF
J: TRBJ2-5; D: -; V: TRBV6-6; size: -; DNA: TGTGCCAGCAGTAACCGGGAGACCCAGTACTTC; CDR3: CASSNRETQYF
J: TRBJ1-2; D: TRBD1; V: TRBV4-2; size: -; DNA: TGTGCCAGCAGCCAAGATTATCGGACAGGAATGGTCTACACCTTC; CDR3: CASSQDYRTGMVYTF
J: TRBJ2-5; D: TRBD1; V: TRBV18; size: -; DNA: TGTGCCAGCTCACCATCGACAGGGGGCTTAGAGACCCAGTACTTC; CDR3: CASSPSTGGLETQYF
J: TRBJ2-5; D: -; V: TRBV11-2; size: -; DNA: TGTGCCAGCAGCTTACCGTCGACTCCGGAGACCCAGTACTTC; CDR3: CASSLPSTPETQYF
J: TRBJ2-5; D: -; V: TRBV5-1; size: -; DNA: TGCGCCAGCAGCTTGTCACTACAACAAGAGACCCAGTACTTC; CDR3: CASSLSLQQETQYF
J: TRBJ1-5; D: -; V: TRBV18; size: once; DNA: TGTGCCAGCTCAGTAGAGAGGGGGAATCAGCCCCAGCATTTT; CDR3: CASSVERGNQPQHF
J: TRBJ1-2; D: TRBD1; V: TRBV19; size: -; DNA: TGTGCCAGTAGTAATCCCGGGACAGCCTTCCACCCGAACTATGGCTACACCTTC; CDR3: CASSNPGTAFHPNYGYTF
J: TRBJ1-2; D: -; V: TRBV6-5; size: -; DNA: TGTGCCAGCAGTTACGCAGGGACGTACTATGGCTACACCTTC; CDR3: CASSYAGTYYGYTF
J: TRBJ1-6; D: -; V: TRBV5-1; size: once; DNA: TGCGCCAGCAGCTTAGTTATGGGGGAAAGCTCCTATAATTCACCCCTCCACTTT; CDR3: CASSLVMGESSYNSPLHF
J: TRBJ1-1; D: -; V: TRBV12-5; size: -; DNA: TGTGCTAGTGGTTTTCTTCTGAACACTGAAGCTTTCTTT; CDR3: CASGFLLNTEAFF
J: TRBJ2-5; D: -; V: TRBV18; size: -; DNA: TGTGCCAGCTCACCCGCCGGGGGCCAAGAGACCCAGTACTTC; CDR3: CASSPAGGQETQYF
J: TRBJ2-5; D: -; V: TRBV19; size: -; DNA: TGTGCCAGTAGTATTACAGGCGGGCAAGAGACCCAGTACTTC; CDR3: CASSITGGQETQYF
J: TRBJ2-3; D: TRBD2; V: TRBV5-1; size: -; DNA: TGCGCCAGCAGCACCGGACGGGGGGGCCGAAATACGCAGTATTTT; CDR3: CASSTGRGGRNTQYF
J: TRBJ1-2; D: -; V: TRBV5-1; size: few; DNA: TGCGCCAGCAGCTTGCAGGGGATCGACTATGGCTACACCTTC; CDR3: CASSLQGIDYGYTF
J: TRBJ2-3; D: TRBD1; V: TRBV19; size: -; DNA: TGTGCCAGTAGTGACAGGGGGCAAACAGATACGCAGTATTTT; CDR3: CASSDRGQTDTQYF
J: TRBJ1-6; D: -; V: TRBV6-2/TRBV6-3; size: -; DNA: TGTGCCAGCAGTTGGGTCGCACAGAGCTCCTATAATTCACCCCTCCACTTT; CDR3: CASSWVAQSSYNSPLHF
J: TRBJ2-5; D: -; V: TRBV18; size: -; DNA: TGTGCCAGCTCACCAGCACAGGGGAGGGAGACCCAGTACTTC; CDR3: CASSPAQGRETQYF
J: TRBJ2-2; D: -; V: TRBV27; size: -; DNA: TGTGCCAGCAGTTTATTCGGGGGCACGAACACCGGGGAGCTGTTTTTT; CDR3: CASSLFGGTNTGELFF
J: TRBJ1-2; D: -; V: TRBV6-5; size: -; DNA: TGTGCCAGCAGTTATCTGGGGGCTTATGGCTACACCTTC; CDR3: CASSYLGAYGYTF
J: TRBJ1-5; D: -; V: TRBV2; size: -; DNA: TGTGCCAGCAGTGAAGGTTCAGTTAGCAATCAGCCCCAGCATTTT; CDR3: CASSEGSVSNQPQHF
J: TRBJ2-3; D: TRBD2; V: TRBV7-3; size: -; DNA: TGTGCCAGCAGCTTAACTGGATTCACGGGGGGGCTTCGGGGAGATACGCAGTATTTT; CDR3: CASSLTGFTGGLRGDTQYF
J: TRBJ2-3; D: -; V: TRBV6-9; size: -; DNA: TGTGCCAGCAGTTATTCGGGCCAGATTAAAGATACGCAGTATTTT; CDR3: CASSYSGQIKDTQYF
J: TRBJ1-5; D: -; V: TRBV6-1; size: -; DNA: TGTGCCAGCAGTGCCGACCCAGGGTATCGGAATCAGCCCCAGCATTTT; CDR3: CASSADPGYRNQPQHF
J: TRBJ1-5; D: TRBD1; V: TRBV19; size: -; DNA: TGTGCCAGTAGTCCCCATAGTACAGGGGGAACAAGTCAGCCCCAGCATTTT; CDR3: CASSPHSTGGTSQPQHF
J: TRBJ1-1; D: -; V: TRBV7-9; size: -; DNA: TGTGCCAGCAGCTTAGTCGGACAGTCCCCCACTGAAGCTTTCTTT; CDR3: CASSLVGQSPTEAFF
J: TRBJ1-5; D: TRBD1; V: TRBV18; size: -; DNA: TGTGCCAGCTCACCACCGGGACAGGGGGTTCTAAGCAATCAGCCCCAGCATTTT; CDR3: CASSPPGQGVLSNQPQHF
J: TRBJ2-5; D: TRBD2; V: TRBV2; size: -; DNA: TGTGCCAGCAGGTCTAGCGGGGAGACCCAGTACTTC; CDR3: CASRSSGETQYF
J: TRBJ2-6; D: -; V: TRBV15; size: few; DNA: TGTGCCACCAGCAGAGATCGGGTCTCTGGGGCCAACGTCCTGACTTTC; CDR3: CATSRDRVSGANVLTF
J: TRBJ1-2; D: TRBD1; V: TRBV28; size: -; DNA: TGTGCCAGCAGTCTCTCCCCGGGACAGGTCCTTTTTGGGGATGGCTACACCTTC; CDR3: CASSLSPGQVLFGDGYTF
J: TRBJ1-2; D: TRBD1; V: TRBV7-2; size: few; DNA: TGTGCCAGCAGCTTACAGGGGGCAAAAGGCTACACCTTC; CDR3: CASSLQGAKGYTF
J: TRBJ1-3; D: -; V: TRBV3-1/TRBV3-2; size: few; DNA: TGTGCCAGCAGCCAAAACGAGGGAAACACCATATATTTT; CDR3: CASSQNEGNTIYF
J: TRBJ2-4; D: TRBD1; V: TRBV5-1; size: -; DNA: TGCGCCAGCAGGGGACAGGGAGCCAAAAACATTCAGTACTTC; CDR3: CASRGQGAKNIQYF
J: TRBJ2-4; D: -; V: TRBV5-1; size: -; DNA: TGCGCCAGCAGCAGCCGGGCCTCGGGGGACATTCAGTACTTC; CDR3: CASSSRASGDIQYF
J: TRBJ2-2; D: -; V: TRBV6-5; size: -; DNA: TGTGCCAGCAGTTACGATCGGAACACCGGGGAGCTGTTTTTT; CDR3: CASSYDRNTGELFF
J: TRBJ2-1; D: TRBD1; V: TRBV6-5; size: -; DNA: TGTGCCAGCAGTTACCTGGGACAGGGGGCATCGCGTGAGCAGTTCTTC; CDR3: CASSYLGQGASREQFF
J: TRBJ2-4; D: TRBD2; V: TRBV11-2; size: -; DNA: TGTGCCAGCAGCCGGACTAGCGTCAAATCCAAAAACATTCAGTACTTC; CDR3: CASSRTSVKSKNIQYF
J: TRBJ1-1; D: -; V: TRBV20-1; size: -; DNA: TGCAGTGCTCGTGGGGTTGGGTCGAACACTGAAGCTTTCTTT; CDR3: CSARGVGSNTEAFF
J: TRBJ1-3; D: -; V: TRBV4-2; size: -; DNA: TGTGCCAGCAGCCAAGACTCCCCCTCGGGTTCAATCGGAAACACCATATATTTT; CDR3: CASSQDSPSGSIGNTIYF
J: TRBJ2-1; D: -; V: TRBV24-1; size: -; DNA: TGTGCCACCAGTGAGCCCGGGACCGCCCCCTACAATGAGCAGTTCTTC; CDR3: CATSEPGTAPYNEQFF
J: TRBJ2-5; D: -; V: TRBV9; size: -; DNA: TGTGCCAGCAGCGTAAGCGGGGGACAGGCTGGGGAGACCCAGTACTTC; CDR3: CASSVSGGQAGETQYF
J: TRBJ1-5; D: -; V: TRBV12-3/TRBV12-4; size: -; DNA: TGTGCCAGCAGTTTGGGTTATCAGCCCCAGCATTTT; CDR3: CASSLGYQPQHF
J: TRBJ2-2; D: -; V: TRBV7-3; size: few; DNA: TGTGCCAGCAGCGGGGGGACAGCCACCGGGGAGCTGTTTTTT; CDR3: CASSGGTATGELFF
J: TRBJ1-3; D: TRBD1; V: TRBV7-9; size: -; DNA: TGTGCCAGCAGTGGAACAGGGGCTGGAAACACCATATATTTT; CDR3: CASSGTGAGNTIYF
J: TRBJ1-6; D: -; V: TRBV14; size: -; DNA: TGTGCCAGCAGCCAAGACTACTATAATTCACCCCTCCACTTT; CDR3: CASSQDYYNSPLHF
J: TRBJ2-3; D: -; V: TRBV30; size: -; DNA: TGTGCCCTCGGAGGGCTGATTAGCACAGATACGCAGTATTTT; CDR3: CALGGLISTDTQYF
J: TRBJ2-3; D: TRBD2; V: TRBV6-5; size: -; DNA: TGTGCCAGCAAGCGGGGAGGAGATACGCAGTATTTT; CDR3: CASKRGGDTQYF
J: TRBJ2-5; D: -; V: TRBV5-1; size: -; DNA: TGCGCCAGCAGCCCATCCCCAACAGGTCCCCAAGAGACCCAGTACTTC; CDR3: CASSPSPTGPQETQYF
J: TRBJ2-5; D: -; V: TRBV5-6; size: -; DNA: TGTGCCAGCCAACTAGGATGGGGCCAAGAGACCCAGTACTTC; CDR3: CASQLGWGQETQYF
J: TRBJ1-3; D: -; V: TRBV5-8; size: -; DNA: TGTGCCAGCAGCCCGGAGTGGACTGTTCGAAACACCATATATTTT; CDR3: CASSPEWTVRNTIYF
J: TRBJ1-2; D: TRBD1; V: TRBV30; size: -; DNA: TGTGCCTGGACCATCACAGGGGTAGGGAACTATGGCTACACCTTC; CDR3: CAWTITGVGNYGYTF